This passage covers 23 T cell receptor beta chains from one sample sequenced in a study of Tregs in tolerant kidney transplant recipients. The assay was immunoSEQ multiplex PCR, and TCRdb's table has in-frame clones only and misses some. This sample has about 240,000 clones, with 80% to 85% found just once. The sequenced material came from CD4+ T cells from blood. Source of these receptors: a human donor in good health.

The chain links TRBV5-1 to TRBJ2-5, with 12 bases lining up with TRBD1. Germline CDR1 and CDR2: SGHRS and YFSETQ. Trimming cost V 0 bases and J 4 bases; bases outside gene matches: 7. The CDR3 runs 17 residues. CDR3 region: CASSLAGTGGLGETQYF. CDR3 sequence (DNA): TGCGCCAGCAGCTTGGCCGGGACAGGGGGCTTGGGAGAGACCCAGTACTTC.

The V call is TRBV7-6, the J call TRBJ2-5, with TRBD2 identical over 7 bases. The J call may not be correct, given that the DNA end is closer to TRBJ2-7. The CDR3 covers 16 residues. CDR1 SGHVS and CDR2 FNYEAQ come from the germline V gene. The CDR3 DNA reads TGTGCCAGCAGTCGGGGAGCGGGGCCATCATCCTACGAGCAGTACTTC. It codes for CASSRGAGPSSYEQYF.

The table lists this clone with a count of one. This sequence joins TRBV5-6 and TRBJ2-7, with D perhaps matching TRBD1 or TRBD2 (5 bases each). Germline loops: CDR1 SGHDT, CDR2 YYEEEE. There are 14 residues in the CDR3. V lost 2 bases, J lost 3 bases, and 12 bases lay in between. The CDR3 DNA sequence: TGTGCCAGCAGCTTATTGGGACGATACTACGAGCAGTACTTC. Translation: CASSLLGRYYEQYF.

The rearrangement links TRBV15 to TRBJ2-2; no definite D call. The CDR3 has 14 amino acids. The germline V and J ends were trimmed by 0 bases and 8 bases, with 10 bases remaining between them. The germline gives CDR1 LNHNV, CDR2 YYDKDF (reference sequence). The CDR3 here is CATSRDLNRGELFF. Written as DNA, the CDR3 is TGTGCCACCAGCAGAGATCTAAACCGAGGGGAGCTGTTTTTT.

The J gene is TRBJ2-6, the V gene TRBV7-8; D gene uncertain. Germline CDR1 SGHVS, CDR2 FQNEAQ. This CDR3 comprises 13 residues. V was cut by 3 bases and J by 4 bases, with 4 bases left in between. The CDR3 sequence: CASSFAGANVLTF. The CDR3 DNA reads TGTGCCAGCAGCTTTGCGGGGGCCAACGTCCTGACTTTC.

This clone was observed a few times. The V call is TRBV2, the J call TRBJ2-7; D could derive from TRBD1 or TRBD2 (5 bases each). The CDR3 has 16 amino acids. The germline V and J ends were trimmed by 7 bases and 5 bases, with 24 bases remaining between them. The germline V gene encodes CDR1 SNHLY and CDR2 FYNNEI. CDR3 nucleotide sequence: TGTGCCAGCAAGTGGGGACCGCCTAGGATCCCCGACGAGCAGTACTTC. This translates into CASKWGPPRIPDEQYF.

The V call is TRBV9, the J call TRBJ2-1, with a tentative D call TRBD2 (6 bases). CDR1 and CDR2 from the germline V gene are SGDLS and YYNGEE. V lost 0 bases, J lost 3 bases, and 10 bases lay in between. This CDR3 comprises 15 residues. For the CDR3, the DNA is TGTGCCAGCAGCGTAGACGGGAGTGGCTACAATGAGCAGTTCTTC. Its translation is CASSVDGSGYNEQFF.

The V call is TRBV6-5, the J call TRBJ2-7; possible D gene TRBD1, 5 bases. CDR1 is MNHEY, CDR2 SVGAGI, per germline. V lost 10 bases, J lost 2 bases, and 12 bases lay in between. The CDR3 length is 12 residues. As DNA, the CDR3 is TGTGCCACCTTCCAGGGCCCCTACGAGCAGTACTTC. Encoded protein: CATFQGPYEQYF.

The chain employs TRBV9 and TRBJ1-4; no clear D. The CDR3 length is 14 residues. The V gene lost 2 bases and the J gene lost 1 base, with 6 bases spanning the gap. Germline CDR1 is SGDLS and CDR2 is YYNGEE. The CDR3 protein is CASSVFGTNEKLFF. In DNA form, the CDR3 reads TGTGCCAGCAGCGTGTTCGGAACTAATGAAAAACTGTTTTTT.

The V call is TRBV6-6, the J call TRBJ1-2, with unresolved D. V was cut by 7 bases and J by 4 bases, with 16 bases left in between. Germline V lookup: CDR1 MNHNY, CDR2 SVGAGI (reference sequence). The CDR3 covers 14 residues. The CDR3 nucleotides are TGTGCCAGCACCGGGTTTCTGGTGAGCTATGGCTACACCTTC. Translation gives CASTGFLVSYGYTF.

This clone was seen more than once but under ten times. V is TRBV29-1 and J is TRBJ2-7; TRBD1 matches 12 bases. CDR1 and CDR2 from the germline V gene are SQVTM and ANQGSEA. The CDR3 extends over 15 amino acids. The V and J ends lost 7 bases and 6 bases, in that order; junction bases with no gene match: 13. The CDR3 reads CSAGGTGGDSSEQYF. The DNA of the CDR3 is TGCAGCGCCGGAGGGACAGGGGGCGACAGTAGCGAGCAGTACTTC.

The chain links TRBV2 to TRBJ1-2; tentative D call: TRBD1 (6 bases). Germline V gene lookup returns CDR1 SNHLY and CDR2 FYNNEI. Trimming removed 0 bases at V and 7 bases at J, with 12 bases between. This CDR3 spans 14 amino acids. CDR3 coding DNA: TGTGCCAGCAGTGAAGCGGAAGGGGGTTTTGGCTACACCTTC. This gives the protein CASSEAEGGFGYTF.

This clone came up once. The V call is TRBV19, the J call TRBJ2-3; tentative D call: TRBD2 (6 bases). This CDR3 has 15 amino acids. V shed 6 bases and J shed 6 bases, with 19 bases lying between them. The V gene's germline CDR1 is LNHDA and CDR2 SQIVND (reference sequence). The CDR3 loop reads CASSRGTYPGDTQYF. DNA of the CDR3: TGTGCCAGTAGCCGGGGGACCTACCCCGGGGATACGCAGTATTTT.

The chain employs TRBV27 and TRBJ2-5, with a possible D match to TRBD2 (6 bases). Germline V gene lookup returns CDR1 MNHEY and CDR2 SMNVEV (reference sequence). The CDR3 totals 15 residues. V was clipped by 3 bases and J by 2 bases, with 13 bases between them. In DNA, the CDR3 is TGTGCCAGCAGTTTCAAGGCAGGGAGGCAAGAGACCCAGTACTTC. Translated, it gives CASSFKAGRQETQYF.

The genes are TRBV9 and TRBJ2-7, with no clear D. Germline CDR1 and CDR2: SGDLS and YYNGEE. Trimming left V 3 bases short and J 0 bases short, with 10 bases between. This CDR3 is 14 amino acids long. This CDR3 is CASSETQSSYEQYF. DNA for the CDR3: TGTGCCAGCAGCGAGACCCAGAGCTCCTACGAGCAGTACTTC.

The chain recombines TRBV5-1 with TRBJ2-5; 8 bases fit TRBD1. V was pared by 5 bases and J by 1 base, with 1 base of the junction left unmatched. The CDR3 contains 13 residues. Germline values: CDR1 SGHRS, CDR2 YFSETQ. CDR3 sequence reads: CASRTGAQETQYF. DNA of the CDR3: TGCGCCAGCAGGACAGGGGCCCAAGAGACCCAGTACTTC.

This rearrangement joins TRBV27 to TRBJ2-2; maybe TRBD2 (6 bases). Between the trimmed V and J ends, which lost 3 bases and 7 bases, there was a span of 15 bases. The CDR3 loop spans 15 amino acids. CDR1 is MNHEY and CDR2 is SMNVEV in the germline V gene (reference sequence). The CDR3 region is CASSLKMGGGGELFF. Here the CDR3 DNA reads TGTGCCAGCAGTTTGAAGATGGGGGGTGGCGGGGAGCTGTTTTTT.

This chain joins TRBV7-3 and TRBJ2-1, with 10 bases that match TRBD2. V was pared by 0 bases and J by 2 bases, with 7 bases of the junction left unmatched. The CDR3 runs 18 residues. Per germline, CDR1 SGHTA and CDR2 FQGTGA. DNA for the CDR3: TGTGCCAGCAGCTTAACTTCTAGCGGGGGTATTGCCTACAATGAGCAGTTCTTC. Protein: CASSLTSSGGIAYNEQFF.

The sample holds a few counts of this clone. The chain couples TRBV5-1 to TRBJ2-2, with D unresolved. V lost 1 base to trimming and J lost 0 bases, with 7 bases between them. The germline V gene encodes CDR1 SGHRS and CDR2 YFSETQ. This CDR3 has 15 amino acids. The CDR3 loop reads CASSLWQPNTGELFF. The DNA of the CDR3 is TGCGCCAGCAGCTTGTGGCAGCCGAACACCGGGGAGCTGTTTTTT. The full variable domain, rest sourced from reference TRBV5-1 and TRBJ2-2, is KAGVTQTPRYLIKTRGQQVTLSCSPISGHRSVSWYQQTPGQGLQFLFEYFSETQRNKGNFPGRFSGRQFSNSRSEMNVSTLELGDSALYLCASSLWQPNTGELFFGEGSRLTVL.

The V call is TRBV6-5, the J call TRBJ2-5; D is perhaps TRBD2 (6 bases). V lost 2 bases to trimming and J lost 5 bases, with 9 bases between them. Germline CDR1 is MNHEY and CDR2 is SVGAGI. The CDR3 has 13 residues. CDR3 nucleotide sequence: TGTGCCAGCAGTTACAAGGGAGGTGAGACCCAGTACTTC. Its translation is CASSYKGGETQYF.

The J gene is TRBJ2-1, the V gene TRBV5-6; D unclear. CDR1 is SGHDT and CDR2 is YYEEEE in the germline V gene. Trimming took off 1 base at V and 9 bases at J, with 5 bases between the two ends. The CDR3 is made up of 11 amino acids. The CDR3 bases are TGTGCCAGCAGCTTGCGTACTGAGCAGTTCTTC. It codes for CASSLRTEQFF.

The chain uses TRBV30 and TRBJ1-4, with TRBD1 identical over 10 bases. Germline V gene sequence: CDR1 GTSNPN, CDR2 SVGIG (reference sequence). The J segment lost 4 bases and the V segment lost 1 base, leaving 6 bases of the junction unmatched. The CDR3 extends over 16 amino acids. The CDR3 region has the DNA TGTGCCTGGAGTGCCCCCCGGGACAGGGGTAATGAAAAACTGTTTTTT. Residues: CAWSAPRDRGNEKLFF.

The chain couples TRBV5-6 to TRBJ2-2, with 10 bases lining up with TRBD2. The junction had 9 bases not matched to a gene; V was cut back by 4 bases and J by 6 bases. Germline values: CDR1 SGHDT, CDR2 YYEEEE. The length of the CDR3 is 16 residues. CDR3 in DNA: TGTGCCAGCAGCCAACCTAGCGGGAGATGGCCCGGGGAGCTGTTTTTT. Its translation is CASSQPSGRWPGELFF.